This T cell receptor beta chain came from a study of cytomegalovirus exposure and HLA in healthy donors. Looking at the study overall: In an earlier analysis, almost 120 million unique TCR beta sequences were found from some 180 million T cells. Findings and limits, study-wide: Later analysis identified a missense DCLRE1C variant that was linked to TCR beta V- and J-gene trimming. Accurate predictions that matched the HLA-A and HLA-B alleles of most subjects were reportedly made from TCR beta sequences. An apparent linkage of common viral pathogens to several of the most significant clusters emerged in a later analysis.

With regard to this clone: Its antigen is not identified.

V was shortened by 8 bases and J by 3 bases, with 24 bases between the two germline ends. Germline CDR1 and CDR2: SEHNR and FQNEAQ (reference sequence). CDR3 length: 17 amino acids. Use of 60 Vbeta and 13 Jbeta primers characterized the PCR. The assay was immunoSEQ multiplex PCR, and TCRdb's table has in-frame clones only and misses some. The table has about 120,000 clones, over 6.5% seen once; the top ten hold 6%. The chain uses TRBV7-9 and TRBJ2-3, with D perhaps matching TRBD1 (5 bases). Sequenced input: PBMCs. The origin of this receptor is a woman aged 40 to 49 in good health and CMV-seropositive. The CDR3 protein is CASPEAQGDIITDTQYF. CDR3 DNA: TGTGCCAGCCCCGAAGCGCAGGGTGATATTATTACAGATACGCAGTATTTT.